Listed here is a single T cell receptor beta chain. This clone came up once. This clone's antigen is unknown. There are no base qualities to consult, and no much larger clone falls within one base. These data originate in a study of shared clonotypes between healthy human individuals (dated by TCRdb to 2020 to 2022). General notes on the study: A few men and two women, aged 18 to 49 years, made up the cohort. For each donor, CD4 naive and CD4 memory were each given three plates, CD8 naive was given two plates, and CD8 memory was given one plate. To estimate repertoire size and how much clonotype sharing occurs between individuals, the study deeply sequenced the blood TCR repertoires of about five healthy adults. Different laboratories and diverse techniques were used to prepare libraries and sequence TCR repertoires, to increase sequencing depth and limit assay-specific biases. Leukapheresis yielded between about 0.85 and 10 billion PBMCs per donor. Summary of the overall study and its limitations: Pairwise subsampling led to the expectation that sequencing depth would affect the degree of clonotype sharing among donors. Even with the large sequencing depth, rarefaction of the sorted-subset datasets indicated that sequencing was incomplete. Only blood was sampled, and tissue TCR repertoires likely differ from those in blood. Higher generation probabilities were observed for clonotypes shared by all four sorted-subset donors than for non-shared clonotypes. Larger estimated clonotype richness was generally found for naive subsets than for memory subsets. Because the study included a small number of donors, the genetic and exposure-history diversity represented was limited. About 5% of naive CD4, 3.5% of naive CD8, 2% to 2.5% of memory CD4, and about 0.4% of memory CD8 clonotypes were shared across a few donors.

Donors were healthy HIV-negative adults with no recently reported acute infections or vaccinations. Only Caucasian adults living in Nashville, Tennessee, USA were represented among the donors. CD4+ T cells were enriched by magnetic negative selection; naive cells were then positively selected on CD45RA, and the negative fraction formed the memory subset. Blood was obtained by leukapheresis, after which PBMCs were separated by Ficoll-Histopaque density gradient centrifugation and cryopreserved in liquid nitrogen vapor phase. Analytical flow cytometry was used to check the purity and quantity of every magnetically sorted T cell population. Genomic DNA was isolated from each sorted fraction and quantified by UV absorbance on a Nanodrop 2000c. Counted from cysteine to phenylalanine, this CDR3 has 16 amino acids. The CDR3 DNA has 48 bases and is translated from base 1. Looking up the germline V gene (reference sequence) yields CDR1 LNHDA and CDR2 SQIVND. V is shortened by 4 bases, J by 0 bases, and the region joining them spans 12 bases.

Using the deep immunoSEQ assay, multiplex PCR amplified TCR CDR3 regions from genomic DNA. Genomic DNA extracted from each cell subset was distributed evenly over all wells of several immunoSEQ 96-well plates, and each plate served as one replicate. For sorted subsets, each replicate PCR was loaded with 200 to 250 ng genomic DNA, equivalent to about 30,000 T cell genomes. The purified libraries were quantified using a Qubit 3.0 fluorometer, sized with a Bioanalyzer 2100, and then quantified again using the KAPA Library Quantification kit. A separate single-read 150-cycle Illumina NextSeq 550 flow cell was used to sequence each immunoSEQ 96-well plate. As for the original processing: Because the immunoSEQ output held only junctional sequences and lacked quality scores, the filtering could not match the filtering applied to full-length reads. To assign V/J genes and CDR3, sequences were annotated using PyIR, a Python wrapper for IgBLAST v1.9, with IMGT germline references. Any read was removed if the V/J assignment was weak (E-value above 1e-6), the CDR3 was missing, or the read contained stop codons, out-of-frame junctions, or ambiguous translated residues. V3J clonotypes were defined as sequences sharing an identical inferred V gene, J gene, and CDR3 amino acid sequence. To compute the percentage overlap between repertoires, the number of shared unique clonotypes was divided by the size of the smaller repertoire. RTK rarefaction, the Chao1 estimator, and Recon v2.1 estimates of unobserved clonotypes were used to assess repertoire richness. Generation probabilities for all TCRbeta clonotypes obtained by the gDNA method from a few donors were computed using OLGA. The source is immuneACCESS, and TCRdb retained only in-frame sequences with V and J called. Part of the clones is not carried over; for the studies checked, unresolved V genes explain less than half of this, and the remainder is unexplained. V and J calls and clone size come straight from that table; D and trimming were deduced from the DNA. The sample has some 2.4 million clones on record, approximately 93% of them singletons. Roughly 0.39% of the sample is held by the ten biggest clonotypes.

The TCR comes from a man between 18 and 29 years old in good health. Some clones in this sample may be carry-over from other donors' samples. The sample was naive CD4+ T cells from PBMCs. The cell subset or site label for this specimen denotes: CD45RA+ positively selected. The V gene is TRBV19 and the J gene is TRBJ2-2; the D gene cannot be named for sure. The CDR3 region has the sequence CASSRWGNSNTGELFF. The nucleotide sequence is TGTGCCAGTAGTAGGTGGGGTAACTCGAACACCGGGGAGCTGTTTTTT.